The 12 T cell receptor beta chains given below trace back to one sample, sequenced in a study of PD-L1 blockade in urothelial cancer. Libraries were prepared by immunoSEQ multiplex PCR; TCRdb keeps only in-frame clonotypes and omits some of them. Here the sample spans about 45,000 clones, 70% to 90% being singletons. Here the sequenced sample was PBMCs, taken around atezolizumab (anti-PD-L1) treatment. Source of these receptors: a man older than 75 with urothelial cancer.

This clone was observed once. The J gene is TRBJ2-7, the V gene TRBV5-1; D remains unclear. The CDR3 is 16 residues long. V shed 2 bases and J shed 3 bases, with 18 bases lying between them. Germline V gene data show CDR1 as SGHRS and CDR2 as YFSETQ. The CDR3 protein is CASSLGDRVSDYEQYF. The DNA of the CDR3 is TGCGCCAGCAGCTTAGGAGACCGAGTATCCGACTACGAGCAGTACTTC.

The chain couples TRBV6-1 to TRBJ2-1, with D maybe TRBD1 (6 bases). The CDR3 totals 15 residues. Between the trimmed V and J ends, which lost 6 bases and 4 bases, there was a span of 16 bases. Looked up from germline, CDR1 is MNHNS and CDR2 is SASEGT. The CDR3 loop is CASRAADSYYNEQFF. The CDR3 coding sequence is TGTGCCAGCAGGGCCGCGGACAGTTATTACAATGAGCAGTTCTTC.

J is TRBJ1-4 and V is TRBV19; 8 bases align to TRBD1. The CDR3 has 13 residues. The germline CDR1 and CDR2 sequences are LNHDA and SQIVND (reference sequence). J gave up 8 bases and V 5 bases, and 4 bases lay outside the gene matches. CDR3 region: CASSSRTGEKLFF. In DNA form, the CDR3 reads TGTGCCAGTAGTTCCCGGACAGGGGAAAAACTGTTTTTT.

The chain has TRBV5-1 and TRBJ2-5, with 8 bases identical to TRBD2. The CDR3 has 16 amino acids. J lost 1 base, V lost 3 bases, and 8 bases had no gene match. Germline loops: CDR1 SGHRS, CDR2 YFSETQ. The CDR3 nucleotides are TGCGCCAGCAGCTCCGGGGGGGGACTCATCCAAGAGACCCAGTACTTC. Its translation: CASSSGGGLIQETQYF.

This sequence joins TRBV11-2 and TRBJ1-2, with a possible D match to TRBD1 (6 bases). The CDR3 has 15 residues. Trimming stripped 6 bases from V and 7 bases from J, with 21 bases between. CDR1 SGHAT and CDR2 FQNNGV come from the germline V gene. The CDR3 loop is CASSQYETGGGGYTF. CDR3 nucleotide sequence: TGTGCCAGCAGTCAATACGAGACAGGCGGGGGTGGCTACACCTTC.

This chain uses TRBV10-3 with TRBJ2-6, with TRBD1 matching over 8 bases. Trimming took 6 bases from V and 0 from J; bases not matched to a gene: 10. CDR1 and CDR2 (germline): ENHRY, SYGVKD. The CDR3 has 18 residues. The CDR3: CAISPGQGAFSGANVLTF. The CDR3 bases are TGTGCCATCAGCCCGGGGCAGGGGGCGTTCTCTGGGGCCAACGTCCTGACTTTC.

CDR3 sequence reads: CASSFFRGYEQFF. The CDR3 region has the DNA TGTGCCAGCAGCTTCTTCAGGGGCTATGAGCAGTTCTTC. V gene TRBV7-2 combines with J gene TRBJ2-1; TRBD1 might be the D (6 bases). The CDR3 totals 13 residues. The germline CDR1 and CDR2 sequences are SGHTA and FQGNSA. Trimming took off 3 bases at V and 8 bases at J, with 11 bases between the two ends. The whole variable domain, filled in from reference TRBV7-2 and TRBJ2-1, reads GAGVSQSPSNKVTEKGKDVELRCDPISGHTALYWYRQSLGQGLEFLIYFQGNSAPDKSGLPSDRFSAERTGGSVSTLTIQRTQQEDSAVYLCASSFFRGYEQFFGPGTRLTVL.

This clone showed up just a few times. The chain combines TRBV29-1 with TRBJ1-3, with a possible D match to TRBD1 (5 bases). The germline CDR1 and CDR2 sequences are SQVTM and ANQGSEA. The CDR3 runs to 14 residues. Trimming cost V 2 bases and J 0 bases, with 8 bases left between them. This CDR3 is CSVESGYSGNTIYF. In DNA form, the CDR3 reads TGCAGCGTTGAATCAGGGTACTCTGGAAACACCATATATTTT.

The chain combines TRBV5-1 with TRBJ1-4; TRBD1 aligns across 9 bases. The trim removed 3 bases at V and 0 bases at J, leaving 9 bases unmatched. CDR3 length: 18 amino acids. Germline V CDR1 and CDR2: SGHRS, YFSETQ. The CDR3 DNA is TGCGCCAGCAGCTATACAGGGGGCGCGGGGACAACTAATGAAAAACTGTTTTTT. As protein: CASSYTGGAGTTNEKLFF.

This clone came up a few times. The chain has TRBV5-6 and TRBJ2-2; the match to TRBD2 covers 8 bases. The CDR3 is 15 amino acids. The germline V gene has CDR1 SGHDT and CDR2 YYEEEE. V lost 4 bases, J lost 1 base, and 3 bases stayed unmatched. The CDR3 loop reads CASSRTSGNTGELFF. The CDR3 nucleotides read TGTGCCAGCAGCCGAACTAGCGGGAACACCGGGGAGCTGTTTTTT.

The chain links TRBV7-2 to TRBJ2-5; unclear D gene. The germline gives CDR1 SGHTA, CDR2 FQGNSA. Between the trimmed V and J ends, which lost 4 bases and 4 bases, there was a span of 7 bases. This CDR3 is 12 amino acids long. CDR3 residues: CASSSLRETQYF. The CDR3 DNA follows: TGTGCCAGCAGCTCCCTAAGAGAGACCCAGTACTTC.

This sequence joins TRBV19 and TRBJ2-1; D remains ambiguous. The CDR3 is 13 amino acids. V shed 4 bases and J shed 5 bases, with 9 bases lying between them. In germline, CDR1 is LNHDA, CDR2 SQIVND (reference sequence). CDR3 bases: TGTGCCAGTAGTAAGAGGCCGGACAATGAGCAGTTCTTC. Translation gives CASSKRPDNEQFF.